This is a list of T cell receptor beta chains from one sample in a study of cytomegalovirus exposure and HLA in healthy donors. Measured with immunoSEQ multiplex PCR; TCRdb has only the in-frame clones, and not every one. Of about 82,000 clones in the sample, around 80% are singletons; the top ten hold roughly 13%. Sample: PBMCs. The receptors originated from a human donor in good health. CDR3s include the opening cysteine and the closing phenylalanine or tryptophan. A D gene is named only where the DNA matches it firmly. The size field is filled for only some rows; it gives once, few, many or a size class.

v_gene	abundance	d_gene	j_gene	CDR3nt	CDR3aa
TRBV5-1	NA	NA	TRBJ1-1	TGCGCCAGCAGCTTGGAACCAGGGGCGAACACTGAAGCTTTCTTT	CASSLEPGANTEAFF
TRBV5-1	few	TRBD1	TRBJ1-1	TGCGCCAGCAGCTTGGAGACAGGGACTGAAGCTTTCTTT	CASSLETGTEAFF
TRBV5-4	NA	TRBD1	TRBJ2-2	TGTGCCAGCAGCCCGGCTGGACAGGTATCCGGGGAGCTGTTTTTT	CASSPAGQVSGELFF
TRBV5-6	NA	TRBD1	TRBJ2-2	TGTGCCAGCAGCTTGCGACAGGGTGCCACCGGGGAGCTGTTTTTT	CASSLRQGATGELFF
TRBV4-1	NA	TRBD1	TRBJ2-7	TGCGCCAGCAGCCAAGAGACAGGGGGCAGCTACGAGCAGTACTTC	CASSQETGGSYEQYF
TRBV9	NA	TRBD1	TRBJ1-1	TGTGCCAGCAGCGCCTGGGACAGGGGGCTTCGGGATGAAGCTTTCTTT	CASSAWDRGLRDEAFF
TRBV4-1	NA	TRBD1	TRBJ1-2	TGCGCCAGCAGCCACCAGGACAGGGCGAACTATGGCTACACCTTC	CASSHQDRANYGYTF
TRBV2	NA	TRBD1	TRBJ2-7	TGTGCCAGCAGCGAACAGGGGGAACTCTACGAGCAGTACTTC	CASSEQGELYEQYF
TRBV5-6	NA	TRBD1	TRBJ1-6	TGTGCCAGCAGCTCCAACCGACAGGGGAATAATTCACCCCTCCACTTT	CASSSNRQGNNSPLHF
TRBV11-2	NA	TRBD2	TRBJ2-3	TGTGCCAGCAGCTTAAGACGCGGGGGGACCTTGGGCACAGATACGCAGTATTTT	CASSLRRGGTLGTDTQYF
TRBV7-2	NA	NA	TRBJ2-5	TGTGCCAGCAGCTTAGGGGGGAGGGAGACCCAGTACTTC	CASSLGGRETQYF
TRBV7-9	NA	NA	TRBJ2-5	TGTGCCAGCAGCAAAGGTCTCCGGGGGCAAGAGACCCAGTACTTC	CASSKGLRGQETQYF
TRBV4-1	NA	NA	TRBJ2-1	TGCGCCAGCAGCCAGGGTGGACAAGAGCAGTTCTTC	CASSQGGQEQFF
TRBV7-2	NA	NA	TRBJ2-7	TGTGCCAGCAGCTTAGGATTCGGACAGATGAAGGGCGAGCAGTACTTC	CASSLGFGQMKGEQYF
TRBV7-2	NA	TRBD1	TRBJ2-7	TGTGCCAGCACATGGGACAGAAACTACGAGCAGTACTTC	CASTWDRNYEQYF
TRBV28	NA	NA	TRBJ2-1	TGTGCCAGCAGTGGGGGACTTCTTGAGCAGTTCTTC	CASSGGLLEQFF
TRBV18	NA	NA	TRBJ2-7	TGTGCCAGCTCACCAGGATGGGCCAATTACGAGCAGTACTTC	CASSPGWANYEQYF
TRBV5-1	NA	TRBD1	TRBJ1-1	TGCGCCAGCAGCTCATTACACAGGGGGAACACTGAAGCTTTCTTT	CASSSLHRGNTEAFF
TRBV4-3	NA	NA	TRBJ1-2	TGCGCCAGCAGCCAAGTTATGGAGGAGGGCTATGGCTACACCTTC	CASSQVMEEGYGYTF
TRBV6-5	NA	NA	TRBJ1-2	TGTGCCAGCAGTTACTCGGGGGGGGACTATGGCTACACCTTC	CASSYSGGDYGYTF
TRBV4-3	NA	TRBD2	TRBJ2-1	TGCGCCAGCAGCCAATCCCTAGCGGTAGCCTACAATGAGCAGTTCTTC	CASSQSLAVAYNEQFF
TRBV7-2	NA	TRBD1	TRBJ1-6	TGTGCCAGCAGCCCGACAGGGGCCACTATGAGGTCACCCCTCCACTTT	CASSPTGATMRSPLHF
TRBV5-1	once	TRBD2	TRBJ2-1	TGCGCCAGCAGCTTGTTAGCGGGGGGACCTAACGGAGGTGAGCAGTTCTTC	CASSLLAGGPNGGEQFF
TRBV29-1	NA	NA	TRBJ1-1	TGCAGCTCTAAGGGACACGAGAACACTGAAGCTTTCTTT	CSSKGHENTEAFF
TRBV29-1	NA	TRBD2	TRBJ2-1	TGCAGCGGACAACGGACTAGTAATCCTGAGCAGTTCTTC	CSGQRTSNPEQFF
TRBV5-1	NA	TRBD1	TRBJ2-7	TGCGCCAGCAGCCGCAGGGGGCGCGAGCAGTACTTC	CASSRRGREQYF
TRBV6-1	NA	TRBD1	TRBJ2-7	TGTGCCAGCAGTGACCCCAGGGGGCTTCCTAACGAGCAGTACTTC	CASSDPRGLPNEQYF
TRBV11-2	NA	NA	TRBJ2-7	TGTGCCAGCAGCTCCCCCCCCAGGGGGCGCGGGGGCGAGCAGTACTTC	CASSSPPRGRGGEQYF
TRBV6-5	NA	NA	TRBJ1-2	TGTGCCAGCAGTTACTCAAAGGTGACTAACTATGGCTACCCCTTC	CASSYSKVTNYGYPF
TRBV2	NA	NA	TRBJ2-7	TGTGCCAGCAACGGAGCAGGGGTGAACTACGAGCAGTACTTC	CASNGAGVNYEQYF
TRBV25-1	NA	NA	TRBJ2-1	TGTGCCAGCAGTGGGGGGGGGACAACCTACAATGAGCAGTTCTTC	CASSGGGTTYNEQFF
TRBV5-8	NA	TRBD1	TRBJ2-7	TGTGCCAGCAGCCCAACCGGGACAGGGTTCTACGAGCAGTACTTC	CASSPTGTGFYEQYF
TRBV10-2	few	NA	TRBJ1-2	TGCGCCAGCAGTGACGGTCAGGATCTATATGGCTACACCTTC	CASSDGQDLYGYTF
TRBV27	NA	NA	TRBJ1-5	TGTGCCAGCAGTCGCTCTGGGGGGTCCAATCAGCCCCAGCATTTT	CASSRSGGSNQPQHF
TRBV2	few	TRBD1	TRBJ1-1	TGTGCCAGCAAACAACAGGGGATGAACACTGAAGCTTTCTTT	CASKQQGMNTEAFF
TRBV25-1	NA	NA	TRBJ2-5	TGTGCCAGCAGTGAACCGGGAGAGACCCAGTACTTC	CASSEPGETQYF
TRBV19	NA	TRBD1	TRBJ1-1	TGTGCCAGTAGCGAACAGGGGGTGACTGAAGCTTTCTTT	CASSEQGVTEAFF
TRBV10-3	NA	NA	TRBJ1-3	TGTGCCACCGAAGGGGCGGTGGTCTCTAGGGGCGCCATATATTTT	CATEGAVVSRGAIYF
TRBV6-6	few	NA	TRBJ1-2	TGTGCCAGCAGTTACCAAGGAGGGGTCGAGTATGGCTACACCTTC	CASSYQGGVEYGYTF
TRBV28	NA	NA	TRBJ2-3	TGTGCCAGCAGCCCTCCCAGGGGAATGGGGACAGATACGCAGTATTTT	CASSPPRGMGTDTQYF
TRBV27	NA	NA	TRBJ2-7	TGTGCCAGCAGTTTAACCCGGTCAACCTACGAGCAGTACTTC	CASSLTRSTYEQYF
TRBV2	NA	TRBD2	TRBJ2-2	TGTGCCAGCAGGATAGCGGGGAACACCGGGGAGCTGTTTTTT	CASRIAGNTGELFF
TRBV30	NA	TRBD1	TRBJ1-5	TGTGCCTGGAGGGCGACAGGGGGCGGTCAGCCCCAGCATTTT	CAWRATGGGQPQHF
TRBV9	many	NA	TRBJ2-5	TGTGCCAGCAGCGTCGGCCAGGCAGGGGAGACCCAGTACTTC	CASSVGQAGETQYF
TRBV5-1	few	NA	TRBJ1-1	TGCGCCAGCAGCTCCACAGGGTCAGACACTGAAGCTTTCTTT	CASSSTGSDTEAFF
TRBV6-5	NA	NA	TRBJ2-7	TGTGCCAGCAGTTACTCGGGCAGCCGGAGGTCCTACGAGCAGTACTTC	CASSYSGSRRSYEQYF
TRBV9	NA	NA	TRBJ2-1	TGTGCCAGCAGCGTAGATGATGGCGAGCAGTTCTTC	CASSVDDGEQFF
TRBV6-1	NA	TRBD2	TRBJ2-5	TGTGCCAGCACCCATCGGGGGAGGGAAGAGACCCAGTACTTC	CASTHRGREETQYF
TRBV5-4	once	TRBD1	TRBJ1-2	TGTGCCAGCAGCTTTTCCGGGACAGGGTATGGCTACACCTTC	CASSFSGTGYGYTF
TRBV7-2	NA	NA	TRBJ1-2	TGTGCCAGCAGCTTAAAGGGGAACTATGGCTACACCTTC	CASSLKGNYGYTF
TRBV6-1	NA	NA	TRBJ2-5	TGTGCCAGCAGACAAGTTGAGACCCAGTACTTC	CASRQVETQYF